The 20 T cell receptor beta chains given below trace back to one sample, sequenced in a study of regulatory T cells in long-lasting Graves disease. Researchers made TCR beta libraries by using iRepertoire HTBI primers and running Arm-PCR on CDR3 regions. TCRdb independently ran MiXCR on the multiplex PCR reads; one entry per CDR3 protein. The data hold about 620,000 distinct CDR3 sequences, with 15% to 20% observed a single time. Described time point: newly diagnosed GD, antithyroid drugs for less than 3 months. PBMCs provided the RNA from which the TCR library was made. These same data were also listed under a study on T cells in Graves' hyperthyroidism and ophthalmopathy.

Sequencing used peripheral blood mononuclear cells (PBMCs), obtained at new diagnosis, from a patient treated with antithyroid drugs. Source of these receptors: a woman aged 25 to 39 with Graves disease.

This clonotype was detected only a few times. The chain recombines TRBV5-8 with TRBJ1-1; D not resolved. In germline, CDR1 is SGHTS, CDR2 YDEGEE. This CDR3 has 13 amino acids. Trimming cost V 2 bases and J 11 bases, with 16 bases left between them. Here the CDR3 DNA reads TGTGCCAGCAGCTTCGACCGGCTAGGGAACGCTTTCTTT. Translating gives CASSFDRLGNAFF.

This clonotype has a count of ten or more. DNA of the CDR3: TGTGCCAGCAGCCCACTCACGGGTCAGCAAGATGGCTACACCTTC. This encodes CASSPLTGQQDGYTF. The rearrangement joins TRBV7-6 to TRBJ1-2; D is ambiguous. The CDR3 runs to 15 residues. V was pared by 5 bases and J by 6 bases, with 19 bases between. CDR1 and CDR2 from the germline V gene are SGHVS and FNYEAQ. Combining the CDR3 with reference TRBV7-6 and TRBJ1-2 gives the whole variable domain GAGVSQSPRYKVTKRGQDVALRCDPISGHVSLYWYRQALGQGPEFLTYFNYEAQQDKSGLPNDRFSAERPEGSISTLTIQRTEQRDSAMYRCASSPLTGQQDGYTFGSGTRLTVV.

As to this clonotype: A far larger clone differs by one base, so this is likely a read error. The chain uses TRBV5-1 and TRBJ1-2; a weak D match, TRBD1 (6 bases). V gave up 2 bases and J gave up 8 bases, with 10 bases separating them. Per the germline V gene, CDR1 is SGHRS and CDR2 is YFSETQ. This CDR3 is built from 12 residues. The CDR3 coding sequence is TGCGCCAGCAGCTTTGGCGGGACAGGCTACACCTTC. Its protein is CASSFGGTGYTF.

This clonotype was detected a few times. The V and J genes are TRBV9 and TRBJ2-1; TRBD2 aligns across 10 bases. From germline, CDR1 is SGDLS and CDR2 YYNGEE. The CDR3 extends over 17 amino acids. The ends lost 0 bases at V and 2 bases at J; junction bases unmatched: 5. In DNA form, the CDR3 reads TGTGCCAGCAGCGTAGACACTAGCGGGACTCCCTACAATGAGCAGTTCTTC. Protein sequence: CASSVDTSGTPYNEQFF.

J is TRBJ2-7 and V is TRBV6-2 or TRBV6-3; 8 bases align to TRBD2. Germline V lookup: CDR1 MNHEY, CDR2 SVGEGT. This CDR3 has 14 residues. Unmatched junction bases numbered 6, after V lost 8 bases and J lost 0 bases. The CDR3 DNA sequence: TGTGCCAGCTTGGGGAGCGGGAGCTCCTACGAGCAGTACTTC. It yields the protein CASLGSGSSYEQYF.

This clonotype was observed a handful of times. The V gene is TRBV6-9, the J gene TRBJ2-1; D not certain. CDR1 MNHGY and CDR2 SVAAGI come from the germline V gene. This CDR3 is 11 amino acids long. V lost 3 bases, J lost 9 bases, and 6 bases lay in between. CDR3 in amino acids: CASSYSREQFF. DNA of the CDR3: TGTGCCAGCAGTTACTCCCGTGAGCAGTTCTTC.

This clonotype was seen repeatedly, ten times or more. This chain uses TRBV28 with TRBJ1-1; 8 bases match TRBD1. Germline V gives CDR1 MDHEN, CDR2 SYDVKM. Losses at the gene ends were 5 bases for V and 10 bases for J; bases not matched to a gene: 24. The CDR3 spans 18 residues. The CDR3 region has the DNA TGTGCCAGCAGTCCCCGATCCATTGCGGGACAGGTTGATGAGGCAGCTTTCTTT. Translated, it gives CASSPRSIAGQVDEAAFF.

This clonotype turned up a few times. J is TRBJ1-1 and V is TRBV6-1, with TRBD1 matching over 9 bases. The V gene end was trimmed by 2 bases and the J gene end by 7 bases; junction bases not matched to a gene: 5. This CDR3 contains 14 residues. The germline gives CDR1 MNHNS, CDR2 SASEGT. The CDR3 is CASSETGTGIEAFF. CDR3 DNA: TGTGCCAGCAGTGAAACAGGGACAGGGATTGAAGCTTTCTTT.

This clonotype appeared many times. Here the CDR3 reads CAWSLPGLARPEQYF. The CDR3 DNA is TGTGCCTGGAGCCTGCCGGGACTAGCGAGACCCGAGCAGTACTTC. The V and J genes are TRBV30 and TRBJ2-7; 10 nucleotides agree with TRBD2. V shed 3 bases and J 6 bases; nucleotides not matched to a gene: 11. The CDR3 runs to 15 residues. Germline V gene lookup returns CDR1 GTSNPN and CDR2 SVGIG (reference sequence).

This clonotype was observed a few times. The rearrangement uses TRBV18 and TRBJ2-7; TRBD2 might be the D (5 bases). This CDR3 is 13 amino acids long. The V end lost 6 bases, the J end lost 4 bases, and 13 bases lay between the germline ends. The germline CDR1 and CDR2 sequences are KGHSH and LQKENI. CDR3 sequence: CASSLNGVYEQYF. CDR3 coding DNA: TGTGCCAGCTCCCTTAACGGGGTTTACGAGCAGTACTTC. Full variable domain (outside the CDR3, taken from reference TRBV18 and TRBJ2-7): NAGVMQNPRHLVRRRGQEARLRCSPMKGHSHVYWYRQLPEEGLKFMVYLQKENIIDESGMPKERFSAEFPKEGPSILRIQQVVRGDSAAYFCASSLNGVYEQYFGPGTRLTVT.

There are many counts of this clonotype. The chain recombines TRBV12-3 or TRBV12-4 with TRBJ2-1, with 15 bases that match TRBD2. After removal of 3 bases from V and 4 bases from J, the junction contained 13 bases not matched to a gene. CDR3 length: 20 amino acids. CDR3 residues: CASSLGGLAGGGALYNEQFF. The CDR3, as DNA: TGTGCCAGCAGTTTGGGGGGACTAGCGGGAGGTGGGGCCCTATACAATGAGCAGTTCTTC.

V gene TRBV29-1 combines with J gene TRBJ2-3, with 11 bases fitting TRBD2. The tail of the sequence fits TRBJ2-5 better, so the J call may be wrong. CDR1 is SQVTM and CDR2 is ANQGSEA in the germline V gene. The CDR3 covers 13 residues. Written as DNA, the CDR3 is TGCAGCGTTGCACTAGCGGGAGTAGAGACCCAGTACTTC. Its protein product is CSVALAGVETQYF.

This clonotype came up many times. The V and J genes are TRBV12-3 or TRBV12-4 and TRBJ2-2, with D perhaps matching TRBD1 or TRBD2 (5 bases each). The CDR3 contains 15 residues. Trimming took 6 bases from V and 7 from J, leaving 18 bases between them. This chain's CDR3 is CASRAGQGEGGELFF. In DNA form, the CDR3 reads TGTGCCAGCAGGGCCGGTCAGGGAGAGGGCGGGGAGCTGTTTTTT.

This clonotype has at least ten counts. This sequence joins TRBV12-3 or TRBV12-4 and TRBJ1-5; D gene unclear. The CDR3 sequence is 14 residues long. V was shortened by 3 bases and J by 6 bases, with 12 bases between the two germline ends. CDR3 in amino acids: CASSLVSAGQPQHF. DNA of the CDR3: TGTGCCAGCAGTTTGGTCTCTGCGGGTCAGCCCCAGCATTTT.

This clonotype has ten or more counts. The rearrangement links TRBV6-1 to TRBJ1-6; 9 bases align to TRBD1. Germline CDR1 MNHNS, CDR2 SASEGT. This CDR3 region has 15 residues. The V and J ends lost 3 bases and 8 bases, in that order; junction bases with no gene match: 5. For the CDR3, the DNA is TGTGCCAGCAGTGACGCGACAGGGGGGTATTCACCCCTCCACTTT. Translating it yields CASSDATGGYSPLHF.

This clonotype was seen at least ten times. The chain couples TRBV27 to TRBJ2-7, with 12 bases that match TRBD2. The CDR3 spans 14 residues. Germline lookup yields CDR1 MNHEY and CDR2 SMNVEV (reference sequence). The ends lost 5 bases at V and 5 bases at J; junction bases unmatched: 4. CDR3 loop: CASSGGLAGNEQYF. CDR3 nucleotides: TGTGCCAGCAGTGGTGGACTAGCGGGAAACGAGCAGTACTTC.

This clonotype was seen many times. CDR3 amino acids: CASRAGQAKETQYF. CDR3 DNA sequence: TGTGCCAGCAGAGCGGGACAGGCCAAAGAGACCCAGTACTTC. The chain couples TRBV2 to TRBJ2-5; a possible D gene is TRBD1 (8 bases). CDR3 length: 14 residues. Germline loops: CDR1 SNHLY, CDR2 FYNNEI. Trimming shortened V by 6 bases and J by 3 bases, and 14 bases separated the two germline ends. Complete variable domain (other parts from reference TRBV2 and TRBJ2-5): EPEVTQTPSHQVTQMGQEVILRCVPISNHLYFYWYRQILGQKVEFLVSFYNNEISEKSEIFDDQFSVERPDGSNFTLKIRSTKLEDSAMYFCASRAGQAKETQYFGPGTRLLVL.

This clonotype was found a few times. V and J are TRBV28 and TRBJ1-4; tentatively, D is TRBD1 (5 bases). V dropped 6 bases and J dropped 8 bases, with 16 bases sitting between them. Germline V gene lookup returns CDR1 MDHEN and CDR2 SYDVKM. This CDR3 comprises 14 residues. The CDR3 bases are TGTGCCAGCAGCCCCAGGGAGTTTTCGGAAAAACTGTTTTTT. Its protein product is CASSPREFSEKLFF.

This clonotype was counted a few times. The chain combines TRBV4-1 with TRBJ1-1; a weak D match, TRBD1 (5 bases). Germline CDR1 is MGHRA and CDR2 is YSYEKL. This CDR3 contains 14 residues. The V gene lost 2 bases and the J gene lost 2 bases, with 9 bases spanning the gap. The CDR3 protein is CASSQLDSNTEAFF. The CDR3 DNA reads as TGCGCCAGCAGCCAACTAGACAGCAACACTGAAGCTTTCTTT.

In its sample, this clonotype was seen a few times. The J gene is TRBJ2-3, the V gene TRBV7-8; no clear D gene. The V end was cut by 6 bases, the J end by 4 bases, with 14 bases between. CDR1 is SGHVS, CDR2 FQNEAQ, per germline. This CDR3 spans 14 amino acids. Written as DNA, the CDR3 is TGTGCCAGCAGGTCCACCGATTTGCCAGATACGCAGTATTTT. It yields the protein CASRSTDLPDTQYF.